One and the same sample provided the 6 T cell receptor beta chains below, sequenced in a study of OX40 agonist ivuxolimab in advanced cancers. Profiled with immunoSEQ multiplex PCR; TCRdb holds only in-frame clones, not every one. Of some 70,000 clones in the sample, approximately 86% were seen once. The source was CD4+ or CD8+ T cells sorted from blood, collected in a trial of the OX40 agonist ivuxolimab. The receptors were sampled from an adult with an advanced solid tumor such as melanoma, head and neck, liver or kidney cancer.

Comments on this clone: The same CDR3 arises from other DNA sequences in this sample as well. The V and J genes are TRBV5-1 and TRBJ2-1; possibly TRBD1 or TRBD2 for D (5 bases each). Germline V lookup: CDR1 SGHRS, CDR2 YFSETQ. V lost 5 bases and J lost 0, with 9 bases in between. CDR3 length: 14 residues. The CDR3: CASSEGISYNEQFF. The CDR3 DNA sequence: TGCGCCAGCAGTGAGGGGATCTCCTACAATGAGCAGTTCTTC.

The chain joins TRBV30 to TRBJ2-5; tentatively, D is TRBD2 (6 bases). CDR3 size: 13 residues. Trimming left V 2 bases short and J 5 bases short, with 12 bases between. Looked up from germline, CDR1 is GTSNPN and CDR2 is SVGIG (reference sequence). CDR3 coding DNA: TGTGCCTGGAGTTTTAGCGGAGCTGAGACCCAGTACTTC. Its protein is CAWSFSGAETQYF.

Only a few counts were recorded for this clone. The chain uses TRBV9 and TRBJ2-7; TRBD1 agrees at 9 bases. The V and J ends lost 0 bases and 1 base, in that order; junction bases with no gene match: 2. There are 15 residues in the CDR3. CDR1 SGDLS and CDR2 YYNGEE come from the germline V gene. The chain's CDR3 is CASSVGQGVSYEQYF. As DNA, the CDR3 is TGTGCCAGCAGCGTAGGACAGGGGGTTTCCTACGAGCAGTACTTC.

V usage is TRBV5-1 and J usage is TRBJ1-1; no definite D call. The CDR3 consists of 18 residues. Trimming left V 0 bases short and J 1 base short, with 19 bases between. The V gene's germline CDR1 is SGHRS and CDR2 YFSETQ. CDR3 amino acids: CASSLGEGYVRTNTEAFF. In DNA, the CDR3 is TGCGCCAGCAGCTTGGGAGAAGGCTACGTGAGGACGAACACTGAAGCTTTCTTT.

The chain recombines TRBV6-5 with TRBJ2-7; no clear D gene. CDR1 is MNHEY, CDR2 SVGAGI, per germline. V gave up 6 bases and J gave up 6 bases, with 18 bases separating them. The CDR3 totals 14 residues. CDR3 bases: TGTGCCAGCAGAAGGACCGGGCTATCGGGCGAGCAGTACTTC. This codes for CASRRTGLSGEQYF.

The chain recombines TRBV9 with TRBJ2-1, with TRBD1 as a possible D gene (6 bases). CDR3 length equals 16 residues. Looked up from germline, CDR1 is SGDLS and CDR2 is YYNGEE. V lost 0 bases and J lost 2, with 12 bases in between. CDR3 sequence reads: CASSVDLGTTYNEQFF. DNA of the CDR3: TGTGCCAGCAGCGTAGACCTTGGGACAACCTACAATGAGCAGTTCTTC.